This TCR beta chain was recovered during a study of T cells after yellow fever vaccination. Concerning this clonotype: Its antigen is as yet unknown.

Broader study findings: The secondary response showed a weaker magnitude and a faster peak, day 5 versus 15.

They built TCR cDNA with 5'RACE template switching, a step that put in a universal primer site and UMIs. TCRdb redid the calling of the 5' RACE reads with MiXCR, one entry per CDR3 protein. In the table there are 610,000 or so distinct CDR3 sequences, over 9% of which are singletons. The CDR3 runs 21 residues. This chain joins TRBV21-1 and TRBJ2-5; the table's D call, TRBD2, was not checked against the DNA. TRBV21-1 corresponds to a pseudogene. Sequencing was performed on PBMCs, taken on the day of the yellow fever booster vaccination. The origin of this receptor is a man between 25 and 39 years old who received the YFV17D yellow fever vaccine. As DNA, the CDR3 is TGTGCCAGCAGCAAGGGCGTTGACTCCGGCGGAGGGCTAGCGGGCCAAGAGACCCAGTACTTC. The encoded protein is CASSKGVDSGGGLAGQETQYF.